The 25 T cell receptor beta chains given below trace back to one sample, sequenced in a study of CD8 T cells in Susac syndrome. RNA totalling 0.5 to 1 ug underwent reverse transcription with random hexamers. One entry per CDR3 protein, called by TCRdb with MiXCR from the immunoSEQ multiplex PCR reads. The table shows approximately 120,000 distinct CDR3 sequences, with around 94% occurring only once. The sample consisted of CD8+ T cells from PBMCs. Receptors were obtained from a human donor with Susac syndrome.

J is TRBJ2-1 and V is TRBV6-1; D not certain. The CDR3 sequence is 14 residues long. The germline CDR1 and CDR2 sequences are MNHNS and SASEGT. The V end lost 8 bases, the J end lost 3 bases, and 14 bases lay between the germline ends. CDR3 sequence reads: CASDFKGVYNEQFF. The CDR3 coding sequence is TGTGCCAGCGACTTTAAGGGTGTCTACAATGAGCAGTTCTTC.

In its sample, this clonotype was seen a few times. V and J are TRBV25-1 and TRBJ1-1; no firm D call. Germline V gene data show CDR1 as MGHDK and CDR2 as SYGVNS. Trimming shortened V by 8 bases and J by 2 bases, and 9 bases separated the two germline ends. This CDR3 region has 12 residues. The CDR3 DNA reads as TGTGCCAGCCGAGTGGGCAACACTGAAGCTTTCTTT. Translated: CASRVGNTEAFF.

The chain's CDR3 is CASSVGTGPNYGYTF. The CDR3 coding sequence is TGTGCCAGCAGCGTAGGGACAGGGCCCAACTATGGCTACACCTTC. The chain recombines TRBV9 with TRBJ1-2; 8 bases fit TRBD1. V gave up 0 bases and J gave up 2 bases; unmatched junction bases: 3. The CDR3 covers 15 residues. CDR1 is SGDLS and CDR2 is YYNGEE in the germline V gene.

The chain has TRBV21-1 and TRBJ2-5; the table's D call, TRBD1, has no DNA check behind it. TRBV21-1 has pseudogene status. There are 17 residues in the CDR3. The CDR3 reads CASSPYPSRGDQETQYF. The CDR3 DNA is TGTGCCAGCAGCCCCTATCCTAGCAGAGGGGACCAAGAGACCCAGTACTTC.

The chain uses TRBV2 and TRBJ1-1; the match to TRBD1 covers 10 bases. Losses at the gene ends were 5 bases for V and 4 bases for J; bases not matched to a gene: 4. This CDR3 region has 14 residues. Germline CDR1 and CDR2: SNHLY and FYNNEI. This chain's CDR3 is CASSSGTGATEAFF. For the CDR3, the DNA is TGTGCCAGCAGTTCCGGGACAGGGGCCACTGAAGCTTTCTTT.

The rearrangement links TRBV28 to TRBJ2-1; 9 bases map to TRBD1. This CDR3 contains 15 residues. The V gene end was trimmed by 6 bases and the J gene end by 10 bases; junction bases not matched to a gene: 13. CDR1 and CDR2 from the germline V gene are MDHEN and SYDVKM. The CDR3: CASSQTGTGFGEQFF. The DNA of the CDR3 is TGTGCCAGCAGCCAAACCGGGACAGGGTTTGGAGAGCAGTTCTTC.

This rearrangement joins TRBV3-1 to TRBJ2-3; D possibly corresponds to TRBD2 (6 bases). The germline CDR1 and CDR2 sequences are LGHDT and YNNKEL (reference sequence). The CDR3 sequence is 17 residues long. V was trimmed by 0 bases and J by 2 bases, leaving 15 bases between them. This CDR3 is CASSQEVLASLTDTQYF. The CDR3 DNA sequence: TGTGCCAGCAGCCAAGAGGTCCTAGCGAGCCTCACAGATACGCAGTATTTT.

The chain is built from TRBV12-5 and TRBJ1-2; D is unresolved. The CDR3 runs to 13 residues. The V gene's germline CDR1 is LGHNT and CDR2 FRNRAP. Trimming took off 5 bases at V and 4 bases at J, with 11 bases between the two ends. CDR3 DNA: TGTGCTAGTGGTGTTGCGGAGCCCTATGGCTACACCTTC. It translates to CASGVAEPYGYTF.

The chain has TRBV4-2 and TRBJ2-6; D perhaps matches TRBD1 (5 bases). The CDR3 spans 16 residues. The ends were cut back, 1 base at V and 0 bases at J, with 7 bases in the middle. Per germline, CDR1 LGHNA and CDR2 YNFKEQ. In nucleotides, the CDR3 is TGTGCCAGCAGCCAAGTAGGGGTCTCTGGGGCCAACGTCCTGACTTTC. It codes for CASSQVGVSGANVLTF.

CDR3 sequence reads: CASSGNTGSYNEQFF. The DNA for the CDR3 is TGTGCCAGCAGTGGGAATACAGGGTCCTACAATGAGCAGTTCTTC. This chain uses TRBV6-4 with TRBJ2-1; TRBD1 might be the D (6 bases). Germline V gene lookup returns CDR1 MRHNA and CDR2 SNTAGT. V lost 4 bases and J 1 base, leaving 11 bases between the germline ends. This CDR3 has 15 amino acids.

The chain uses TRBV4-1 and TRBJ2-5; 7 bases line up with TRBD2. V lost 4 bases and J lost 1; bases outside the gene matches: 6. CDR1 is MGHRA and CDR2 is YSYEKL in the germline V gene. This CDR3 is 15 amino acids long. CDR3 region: CASSPTSRTQETQYF. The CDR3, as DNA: TGCGCCAGCAGCCCGACTAGCAGGACCCAAGAGACCCAGTACTTC.

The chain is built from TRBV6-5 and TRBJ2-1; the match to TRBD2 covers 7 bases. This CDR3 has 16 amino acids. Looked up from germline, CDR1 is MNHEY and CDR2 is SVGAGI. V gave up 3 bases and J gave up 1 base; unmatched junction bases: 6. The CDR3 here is CASSYKSGASYNEQFF. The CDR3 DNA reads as TGTGCCAGCAGTTATAAGAGCGGGGCGTCCTACAATGAGCAGTTCTTC.

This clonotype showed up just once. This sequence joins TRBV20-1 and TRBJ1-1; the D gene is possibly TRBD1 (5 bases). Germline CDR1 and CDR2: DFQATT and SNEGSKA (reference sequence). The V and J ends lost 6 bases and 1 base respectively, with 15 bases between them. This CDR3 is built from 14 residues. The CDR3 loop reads CSAKQGDRNTEAFF. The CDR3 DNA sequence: TGCAGTGCCAAACAAGGGGACCGGAACACTGAAGCTTTCTTT.

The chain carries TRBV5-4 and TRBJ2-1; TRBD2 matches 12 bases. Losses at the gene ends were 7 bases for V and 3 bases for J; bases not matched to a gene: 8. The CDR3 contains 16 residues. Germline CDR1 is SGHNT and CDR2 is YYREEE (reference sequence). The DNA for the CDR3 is TGTGCCAGCCGGATGACTAGCGGGGGCCTCTACAATGAGCAGTTCTTC. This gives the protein CASRMTSGGLYNEQFF.

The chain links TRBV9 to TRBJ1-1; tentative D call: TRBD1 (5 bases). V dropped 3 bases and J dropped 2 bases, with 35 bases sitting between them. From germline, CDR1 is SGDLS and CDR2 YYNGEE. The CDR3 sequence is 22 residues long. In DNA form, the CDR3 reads TGTGCCAGCAGCGCGAGGCCTAGTCCCCCCATCACGACTGGGGCCTTCAACACTGAAGCTTTCTTT. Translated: CASSARPSPPITTGAFNTEAFF.

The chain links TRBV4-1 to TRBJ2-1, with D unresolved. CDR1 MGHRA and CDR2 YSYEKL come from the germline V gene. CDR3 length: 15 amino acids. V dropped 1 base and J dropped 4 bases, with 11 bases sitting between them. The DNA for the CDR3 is TGCGCCAGCAGCCAAGTACAGAGCCCTTACAATGAGCAGTTCTTC. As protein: CASSQVQSPYNEQFF.

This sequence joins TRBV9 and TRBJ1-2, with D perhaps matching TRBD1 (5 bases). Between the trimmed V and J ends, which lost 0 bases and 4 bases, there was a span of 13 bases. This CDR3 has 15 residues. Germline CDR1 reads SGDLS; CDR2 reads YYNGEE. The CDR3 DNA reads TGTGCCAGCAGCGTAGGTGTAGGGGATACCTATGGCTACACCTTC. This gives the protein CASSVGVGDTYGYTF. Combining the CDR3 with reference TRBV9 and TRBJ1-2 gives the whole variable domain DSGVTQTPKHLITATGQRVTLRCSPRSGDLSVYWYQQSLDQGLQFLIQYYNGEERAKGNILERFSAQQFPDLHSELNLSSLELGDSALYFCASSVGVGDTYGYTFGSGTRLTVV.

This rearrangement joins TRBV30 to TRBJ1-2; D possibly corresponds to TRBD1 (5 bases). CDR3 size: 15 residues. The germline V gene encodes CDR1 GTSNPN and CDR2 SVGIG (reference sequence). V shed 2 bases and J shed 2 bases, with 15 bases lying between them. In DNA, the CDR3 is TGTGCCTGGAGTCCCCTGGGGCTCTCGAACTATGGCTACACCTTC. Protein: CAWSPLGLSNYGYTF.

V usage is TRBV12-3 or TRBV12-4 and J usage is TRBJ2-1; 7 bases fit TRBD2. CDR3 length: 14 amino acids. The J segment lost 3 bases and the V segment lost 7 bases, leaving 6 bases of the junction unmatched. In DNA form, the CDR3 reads TGTGCCAGCAAAAACCGGGACTACTACAATGAGCAGTTCTTC. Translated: CASKNRDYYNEQFF.

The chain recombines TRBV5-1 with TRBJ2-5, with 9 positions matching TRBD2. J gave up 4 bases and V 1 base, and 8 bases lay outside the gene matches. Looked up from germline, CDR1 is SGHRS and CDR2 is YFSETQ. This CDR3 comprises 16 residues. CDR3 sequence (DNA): TGCGCCAGCAGCTTGTGGGACCAGCGGGAGGTAGAGACCCAGTACTTC. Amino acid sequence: CASSLWDQREVETQYF.

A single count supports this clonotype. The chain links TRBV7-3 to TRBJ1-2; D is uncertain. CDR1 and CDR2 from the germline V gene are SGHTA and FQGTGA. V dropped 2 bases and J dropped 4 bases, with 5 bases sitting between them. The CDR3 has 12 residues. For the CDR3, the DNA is TGTGCCAGCAGCTTAGCCGGCTATGGCTACACCTTC. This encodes CASSLAGYGYTF.

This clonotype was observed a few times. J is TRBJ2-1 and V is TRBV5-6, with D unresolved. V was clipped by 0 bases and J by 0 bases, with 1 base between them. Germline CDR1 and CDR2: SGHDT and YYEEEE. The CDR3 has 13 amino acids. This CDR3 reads CASSLGSYNEQFF. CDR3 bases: TGTGCCAGCAGCTTGGGCTCCTACAATGAGCAGTTCTTC.

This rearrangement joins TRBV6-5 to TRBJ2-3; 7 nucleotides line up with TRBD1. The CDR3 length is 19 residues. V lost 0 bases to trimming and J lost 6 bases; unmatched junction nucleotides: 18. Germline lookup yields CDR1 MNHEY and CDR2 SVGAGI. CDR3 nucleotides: TGTGCCAGCAGTTACTCGTGGGACAGAGAAAGTCCACATCTGGATACGCAGTATTTT. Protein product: CASSYSWDRESPHLDTQYF.

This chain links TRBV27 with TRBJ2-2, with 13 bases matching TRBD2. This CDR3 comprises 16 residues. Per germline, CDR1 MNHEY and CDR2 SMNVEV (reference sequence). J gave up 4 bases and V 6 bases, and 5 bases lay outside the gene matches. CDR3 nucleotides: TGTGCCAGCAGGGGGGGACTAGCGGGGACCACCGGGGAGCTGTTTTTT. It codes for CASRGGLAGTTGELFF.

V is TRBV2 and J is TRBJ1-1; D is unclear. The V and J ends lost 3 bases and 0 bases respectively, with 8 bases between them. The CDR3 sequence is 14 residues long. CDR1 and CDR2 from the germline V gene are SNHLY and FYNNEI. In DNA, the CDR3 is TGTGCCAGCAGTGACACGGGTGTGAACACTGAAGCTTTCTTT. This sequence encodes CASSDTGVNTEAFF. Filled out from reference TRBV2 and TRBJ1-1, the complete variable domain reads EPEVTQTPSHQVTQMGQEVILRCVPISNHLYFYWYRQILGQKVEFLVSFYNNEISEKSEIFDDQFSVERPDGSNFTLKIRSTKLEDSAMYFCASSDTGVNTEAFFGQGTRLTVV.